One sample yielded the 28 T cell receptor beta chains listed below, sequenced in a study of shared clonotypes between healthy human individuals. CD8 cells classed as naive were CD45RO-negative and positively selected for CCR7, excluding terminally differentiated effector memory CD45RA+ cells. Data came from immunoSEQ multiplex PCR; TCRdb stores just in-frame clones and leaves some out. The sample lists around 2,000,000 clones, around 96% occurring once. The sequencing input was naive CD8+ T cells sorted from blood. These TCRs come from a man between 18 and 29 years old in good health.

The chain combines TRBV5-5 with TRBJ1-1, with D possibly being TRBD1 (6 bases). Germline loops: CDR1 SGHKS, CDR2 YYEKEE (reference sequence). V dropped 4 bases and J dropped 0 bases, with 10 bases sitting between them. The CDR3 has 14 amino acids. CDR3 loop: CASSADRMNTEAFF. CDR3 nucleotides: TGTGCCAGCAGCGCCGACAGGATGAACACTGAAGCTTTCTTT.

V usage is TRBV11-2 and J usage is TRBJ2-7; D is uncertain. The ends were cut back, 5 bases at V and 5 bases at J, with 10 bases in the middle. Per the germline V gene, CDR1 is SGHAT and CDR2 is FQNNGV. This CDR3 spans 12 amino acids. The CDR3 region is CASSQWLNEQYF. CDR3 sequence (DNA): TGTGCCAGCAGCCAATGGTTGAACGAGCAGTACTTC.

The chain is built from TRBV2 and TRBJ2-7; D not resolved. The V gene lost 2 bases and the J gene lost 2 bases, with 7 bases spanning the gap. Germline CDR1 SNHLY, CDR2 FYNNEI. There are 13 residues in the CDR3. The CDR3 DNA sequence: TGTGCCAGCAGTGAACGGCATCCCTACGAGCAGTACTTC. This sequence encodes CASSERHPYEQYF.

This rearrangement joins TRBV27 to TRBJ2-7; TRBD1 aligns across 12 bases. J gave up 6 bases and V 5 bases, and 5 bases lay outside the gene matches. Germline CDR1 is MNHEY and CDR2 is SMNVEV (reference sequence). The CDR3 spans 14 residues. In DNA form, the CDR3 reads TGTGCCAGCAGTATCGGGACAGGGGGCCGCGAGCAGTACTTC. Amino acids: CASSIGTGGREQYF.

This chain joins TRBV5-8 and TRBJ1-5; D ambiguous. This CDR3 is 16 amino acids long. Per the germline V gene, CDR1 is SGHTS and CDR2 is YDEGEE. Trimming left V 0 bases short and J 1 base short, with 11 bases between. The CDR3 reads CASSLGRGGSNQPQHF. DNA for the CDR3: TGTGCCAGCAGCTTGGGCCGTGGAGGGAGCAATCAGCCCCAGCATTTT.

V usage is TRBV5-6 and J usage is TRBJ2-3, with 9 bases fitting TRBD2. The CDR3 has 15 amino acids. CDR1 is SGHDT, CDR2 YYEEEE, per germline. The J segment lost 1 base and the V segment lost 1 base, leaving 1 base of the junction unmatched. The CDR3 protein is CASSLQRGGTDTQYF. The CDR3 DNA reads TGTGCCAGCAGCTTGCAGCGGGGGGGCACAGATACGCAGTATTTT. Together with reference TRBV5-6 and TRBJ2-3, the CDR3 gives the full variable domain: DAGVTQSPTHLIKTRGQQVTLRCSPKSGHDTVSWYQQALGQGPQFIFQYYEEEERQRGNFPDRFSGHQFPNYSSELNVNALLLGDSALYLCASSLQRGGTDTQYFGPGTRLTVL.

DNA for the CDR3: TGTGCCATCAGTGAGTCGGAGGGTTGGGGAATTGAAGCTTTCTTT. This codes for CAISESEGWGIEAFF. The chain has TRBV10-3 and TRBJ1-1; D is ambiguous. CDR3 length: 15 amino acids. With 0 bases removed from V and 7 bases from J, the gap between germline ends came to 15 bases. Germline lookup yields CDR1 ENHRY and CDR2 SYGVKD.

The chain couples TRBV7-9 to TRBJ2-7; D not certain. The germline V and J ends were trimmed by 1 base and 2 bases, with 6 bases remaining between them. The CDR3 contains 13 residues. CDR1 and CDR2 (germline): SEHNR, FQNEAQ (reference sequence). CDR3 bases: TGTGCCAGCAGCTTAGGTATCGCCTACGAGCAGTACTTC. Amino acid sequence: CASSLGIAYEQYF.

The V and J genes are TRBV7-9 and TRBJ1-3, with 9 bases lining up with TRBD1. Germline CDR1 and CDR2: SEHNR and FQNEAQ (reference sequence). J was trimmed by 0 bases and V by 4 bases; bases with no gene match: 10. This CDR3 comprises 18 residues. CDR3 residues: CASSSDLGQGFSGNTIYF. The DNA of the CDR3 is TGTGCCAGCAGCTCCGACCTGGGACAGGGTTTCTCTGGAAACACCATATATTTT.

The chain is built from TRBV7-9 and TRBJ2-2; unclear D gene. Germline V gene lookup returns CDR1 SEHNR and CDR2 FQNEAQ (reference sequence). CDR3 size: 14 residues. V lost 5 bases and J lost 1, with 8 bases in between. Here the CDR3 reads CASSTSKNTGELFF. As DNA, the CDR3 is TGTGCCAGCAGCACAAGCAAGAACACCGGGGAGCTGTTTTTT.

This chain uses TRBV27 with TRBJ2-3, with TRBD2 identical over 7 bases. Germline lookup yields CDR1 MNHEY and CDR2 SMNVEV (reference sequence). The J segment lost 1 base and the V segment lost 5 bases, leaving 6 bases of the junction unmatched. The CDR3 spans 15 residues. CDR3 protein: CASSPHLAGTDTQYF. The CDR3, as DNA: TGTGCCAGCAGTCCCCACCTAGCGGGCACAGATACGCAGTATTTT.

The chain carries TRBV2 and TRBJ1-4, with TRBD1 identical over 7 bases. V lost 3 bases to trimming and J lost 4 bases; unmatched junction nucleotides: 2. This CDR3 has 14 residues. Germline CDR1 and CDR2: SNHLY and FYNNEI. The CDR3 sequence: CASSDTGVNEKLFF. The CDR3 DNA reads as TGTGCCAGCAGTGACACAGGGGTTAATGAAAAACTGTTTTTT.

A note on this clone: The sample carries other DNA sequences with the same CDR3. The chain joins TRBV11-2 to TRBJ2-7, with 7 bases matching TRBD1. This CDR3 region has 12 residues. The germline gives CDR1 SGHAT, CDR2 FQNNGV. With V trimmed by 5 bases and J by 3 bases, 1 base remained unmatched. In DNA, the CDR3 is TGTGCCAGCAGCCCAGGGGGCTACGAGCAGTACTTC. Protein sequence: CASSPGGYEQYF.

Note on this clone: The germline gene is not matched at one end of the junction; a read error may be the cause. The CDR3 DNA follows: TGTGCCAGCAGTTACTCTGCGACTAGCGGGGGCGCCGAGAACTTC. This gives the protein CASSYSATSGGAENF. The chain recombines TRBV6-6 with TRBJ2-5; 12 nucleotides match TRBD2. There are 15 residues in the CDR3. Germline V CDR1 and CDR2: MNHNY, SVGAGI (reference sequence).

This clone was seen a handful of times. The V and J genes are TRBV6-5 and TRBJ2-7; 11 bases fit TRBD1. Germline V lookup: CDR1 MNHEY, CDR2 SVGAGI. Trimming took 6 bases from V and 5 from J; bases not matched to a gene: 9. The CDR3 extends over 15 amino acids. This CDR3 is CASSTGTGGIDEQYF. The CDR3 DNA is TGTGCCAGCAGCACCGGGACAGGGGGGATCGACGAGCAGTACTTC.

This clone appeared a single time. The rearrangement joins TRBV15 to TRBJ2-3; D is perhaps TRBD2 (5 bases). The germline V gene has CDR1 LNHNV and CDR2 YYDKDF (reference sequence). This CDR3 is built from 15 residues. V was clipped by 0 bases and J by 5 bases, with 12 bases between them. CDR3 residues: CATSRDRGLGDTQYF. CDR3 nucleotides: TGTGCCACCAGCAGAGATCGAGGGTTAGGAGATACGCAGTATTTT.

The chain is built from TRBV30 and TRBJ2-7, with D possibly TRBD1 on 5 matching bases. CDR3 length: 13 amino acids. V was clipped by 1 base and J by 3 bases, with 10 bases between them. CDR1 and CDR2 (germline): GTSNPN, SVGIG (reference sequence). CDR3 in amino acids: CAWSEDTNYEQYF. The DNA of the CDR3 is TGTGCCTGGAGTGAGGACACCAACTACGAGCAGTACTTC.

The rearrangement links TRBV29-1 to TRBJ1-1, with 7 bases fitting TRBD1. This CDR3 comprises 15 residues. The germline V gene encodes CDR1 SQVTM and CDR2 ANQGSEA. Losses at the gene ends were 5 bases for V and 2 bases for J; bases not matched to a gene: 11. In nucleotides, the CDR3 is TGCAGCGTTTCCGGGACAGTCCCTTTAAACACTGAAGCTTTCTTT. Its protein is CSVSGTVPLNTEAFF.

This chain links TRBV27 with TRBJ2-5; 7 nucleotides match TRBD1. CDR1 is MNHEY and CDR2 is SMNVEV in the germline V gene (reference sequence). The V gene end was trimmed by 5 bases and the J gene end by 0 bases; junction bases not matched to a gene: 3. The CDR3 has 14 residues. DNA for the CDR3: TGTGCCAGCAGTCCCGGACAGGACCAAGAGACCCAGTACTTC. Its protein is CASSPGQDQETQYF.

This chain links TRBV2 with TRBJ1-1; 9 bases match TRBD1. Per the germline V gene, CDR1 is SNHLY and CDR2 is FYNNEI. Trimming removed 4 bases from V and 1 base from J; junction bases left unmatched: 4. The CDR3 has 15 residues. The CDR3 nucleotides are TGTGCCAGCAGTGGTAAGGACAGGGGGAACACTGAAGCTTTCTTT. Translation gives CASSGKDRGNTEAFF.

The chain is built from TRBV6-5 and TRBJ2-3, with 10 bases that match TRBD2. Germline V gives CDR1 MNHEY, CDR2 SVGAGI. There are 15 residues in the CDR3. The junction had 1 base not matched to a gene; V was cut back by 2 bases and J by 2 bases. CDR3 nucleotides: TGTGCCAGCAGTTACGGACTAGCGGCCACAGATACGCAGTATTTT. This gives the protein CASSYGLAATDTQYF.

This chain links TRBV5-6 with TRBJ1-5; 7 nucleotides match TRBD1. Looked up from germline, CDR1 is SGHDT and CDR2 is YYEEEE. V lost 4 bases, J lost 2 bases, and 12 bases stayed unmatched. The CDR3 contains 17 residues. This CDR3 is CASSVTRQGGGNQPQHF. The CDR3, as DNA: TGTGCCAGCAGCGTAACCCGACAGGGTGGGGGCAATCAGCCCCAGCATTTT.

The chain has TRBV19 and TRBJ1-1, with D hard to call. The germline CDR1 and CDR2 sequences are LNHDA and SQIVND (reference sequence). The ends were cut back, 0 bases at V and 1 base at J, with 6 bases in the middle. The CDR3 consists of 14 residues. The CDR3 here is CASSIERGNTEAFF. CDR3 nucleotides: TGTGCCAGTAGTATAGAACGGGGGAACACTGAAGCTTTCTTT.

V and J are TRBV4-1 and TRBJ2-3; D gene uncertain. The V gene's germline CDR1 is MGHRA and CDR2 YSYEKL. Trimming removed 2 bases from V and 4 bases from J, with 10 bases in between. The CDR3 is 14 amino acids. In DNA, the CDR3 is TGCGCCAGCAGCCAAATTACCACGGCAGATACGCAGTATTTT. Its translation: CASSQITTADTQYF.

This chain joins TRBV15 and TRBJ1-1, with TRBD1 as a possible D gene (6 bases). This CDR3 contains 16 residues. CDR1 and CDR2 (germline): LNHNV, YYDKDF (reference sequence). V dropped 3 bases and J dropped 1 base, with 15 bases sitting between them. Here the CDR3 DNA reads TGTGCCACCAGCAGTCCCCACAGGGCCCCGAACACTGAAGCTTTCTTT. As protein: CATSSPHRAPNTEAFF.

This rearrangement joins TRBV10-3 to TRBJ2-2, with a weak D call TRBD2 (6 bases). The CDR3 is 14 amino acids. The germline V and J ends were trimmed by 6 bases and 0 bases, with 8 bases remaining between them. Germline V gene data show CDR1 as ENHRY and CDR2 as SYGVKD. The CDR3 reads CAISPGANTGELFF. CDR3 nucleotide sequence: TGTGCCATCAGCCCGGGGGCGAACACCGGGGAGCTGTTTTTT.

The chain is built from TRBV7-9 and TRBJ1-2, with 9 bases lining up with TRBD1. Germline loops: CDR1 SEHNR, CDR2 FQNEAQ (reference sequence). The CDR3 is 14 amino acids. V was clipped by 5 bases and J by 5 bases; unmatched bases: 6. CDR3 protein: CASSPVQGAYGYTF. The DNA for the CDR3 is TGTGCCAGCAGCCCAGTACAGGGGGCATATGGCTACACCTTC.

In this sample, this clone turned up once. The rearrangement links TRBV30 to TRBJ1-2; D not certain. Germline-derived CDR1 and CDR2 are GTSNPN and SVGIG (reference sequence). CDR3 length equals 11 residues. The ends were cut back, 0 bases at V and 8 bases at J, with 7 bases in the middle. Here the CDR3 DNA reads TGTGCCTGGAGTGTACTCGAGGGCTACACCTTC. Residues: CAWSVLEGYTF. The full variable domain, in which reference TRBV30 and TRBJ1-2 provide the parts outside the CDR3, is SQTIHQWPATLVQPVGSPLSLECTVEGTSNPNLYWYRQAAGRGLQLLFYSVGIGQISSEVPQNLSASRPQDRQFILSSKKLLLSDSGFYLCAWSVLEGYTFGSGTRLTVV.